A selection of T cell receptor beta chains follows, all from one sample in a study of T cell responses to AZD1222 COVID-19 vaccine. Generated by immunoSEQ multiplex PCR, the TCRdb table keeps only in-frame clones and is missing some. The sample shows more than 70,000 clones, approximately 90% of them seen only once. The input for sequencing was peripheral blood, taken on day 0 of AZD1222 vaccination. These receptor sequences come from an adult in good health. Both conserved end residues are trimmed from each CDR3.

j_call: TRBJ2-2
v_call: TRBV19
cdr3_aa: ASRGGTNTGELF

j_call: TRBJ2-5
v_call: TRBV5-4
cdr3_aa: ASSRTVELLQETQY

j_call: TRBJ1-1
v_call: TRBV28
cdr3_aa: ASSLFGPVEAF

j_call: TRBJ1-2
v_call: TRBV27
cdr3_aa: ASSSDVGRPNYGYT

j_call: TRBJ1-1
v_call: TRBV6-5
cdr3_aa: ASSYSYQGTEAF

j_call: TRBJ1-4
v_call: TRBV9
cdr3_aa: ASSPGRHEIGKLF

j_call: TRBJ2-7
v_call: TRBV2
cdr3_aa: ASTQRRERYEQY

j_call: TRBJ1-1
v_call: TRBV11-2
cdr3_aa: ASSSRASGTEAF

j_call: TRBJ1-6
v_call: TRBV7-9
cdr3_aa: ASRPDRGNSPLH

j_call: TRBJ2-2
v_call: TRBV27
cdr3_aa: ASSTATGELF

j_call: TRBJ1-6
v_call: TRBV19
cdr3_aa: ASSILREDSPLH

j_call: TRBJ2-6
v_call: TRBV3-1/TRBV3-2
cdr3_aa: ASSEAIAGGTGANVLT

j_call: TRBJ2-5
v_call: TRBV7-9
cdr3_aa: ASSSALAEEETQY